This T cell receptor beta chain was sequenced for a study of blood T cell repertoires in COVID-19. The wider study: Samples of COVID-19 (acute and convalescent) were obtained from the United States, Italy and Spain. T cells, B-cell-depleted T cells, or PBMCs supplied cDNA or gDNA.

In the original analysis: Researchers report that nucleated cell counts were estimated from reference gene primer amplification. Profiled with immunoSEQ multiplex PCR; TCRdb holds only in-frame clones, not every one. The V and J calls and clone size were taken over from that table, and D and trimming were inferred from the DNA. The sample lists roughly 280,000 clones, around 90% occurring once. Participants' reported clinical history set cohort assignment. V was shortened by 0 bases and J by 4 bases, with 12 bases between the two germline ends. Germline loops: CDR1 WNHNN, CDR2 SYGVQD (reference sequence). CDR3 length: 15 amino acids.

Sequencing was carried out using PBMCs or T cells enriched from blood (not recorded which). The TCR was taken from a woman aged 25-40 years with acute COVID-19. This chain uses TRBV10-1 with TRBJ1-1; weak D call: TRBD1 (5 bases). Here the CDR3 reads CASSESTIGGTEAFF. CDR3 sequence (DNA): TGCGCCAGCAGTGAGTCGACGATCGGGGGCACTGAAGCTTTCTTT.